These 20 T cell receptor beta chains share one sample of origin, sequenced in a study of blood T cell repertoires in COVID-19. Libraries were prepared by immunoSEQ multiplex PCR; TCRdb keeps only in-frame clonotypes and omits some of them. Of tens of thousands of clones in the sample, 75% to 90% are singletons; the top ten hold around a tenth. The specimen sequenced was peripheral blood. These receptors were obtained from a woman in her seventies with acute or convalescent COVID-19.

In its sample, this clone was seen once. This chain uses TRBV5-8 with TRBJ2-7; TRBD1 matches at 7 bases. Germline CDR1 reads SGHTS; CDR2 reads YDEGEE. The V gene end was trimmed by 0 bases and the J gene end by 5 bases; junction bases not matched to a gene: 5. The CDR3 has 14 amino acids. CDR3 sequence (DNA): TGTGCCAGCAGCTTGGCAGGGGGTACCCACGAGCAGTACTTC. This sequence encodes CASSLAGGTHEQYF.

V and J are TRBV4-2 and TRBJ2-3, with 7 bases lining up with TRBD2. Trimming at V came to 0 bases and at J to 0 bases, leaving 6 bases not matched to a gene. Germline CDR1 LGHNA, CDR2 YNFKEQ. The CDR3 length is 17 residues. CDR3 region: CASSQDLSSGSTDTQYF. The CDR3 bases are TGTGCCAGCAGCCAAGATCTTTCTAGCGGTAGCACAGATACGCAGTATTTT.

The chain combines TRBV28 with TRBJ1-4; the D gene is possibly TRBD1 (6 bases). The CDR3 is 13 amino acids. Trimming pared 7 bases from V and 4 bases from J, leaving 10 bases between. Germline V CDR1 and CDR2: MDHEN, SYDVKM. The CDR3 sequence is CASKGQDNEKLFF. CDR3 nucleotide sequence: TGTGCCAGCAAGGGACAAGATAATGAAAAACTGTTTTTT.

The V gene is TRBV6-2 or TRBV6-3, the J gene TRBJ1-1, with a possible D match to TRBD1 (5 bases). CDR1 is MNHEY and CDR2 is SVGEGT in the germline V gene. The CDR3 spans 14 residues. Trimming shortened V by 5 bases and J by 7 bases, and 17 bases separated the two germline ends. For the CDR3, the DNA is TGTGCCAGCAGTGACCCGAACAGGTCTAATGAAGCTTTCTTT. Amino acid sequence: CASSDPNRSNEAFF.

V is TRBV2 and J is TRBJ2-1; no definite D call. CDR1 is SNHLY and CDR2 is FYNNEI in the germline V gene. Trimming cost V 2 bases and J 8 bases, with 7 bases left between them. The CDR3 has 12 amino acids. This chain's CDR3 is CASSEQFDEQFF. The DNA for the CDR3 is TGTGCCAGCAGTGAACAGTTCGATGAGCAGTTCTTC.

This clone was counted a few times. CDR3 residues: CAISTTTGRSTDTQYF. CDR3 DNA: TGTGCCATCAGTACAACGACTGGCCGCAGCACAGATACGCAGTATTTT. V gene TRBV10-3 combines with J gene TRBJ2-3; D gene uncertain. The CDR3 loop spans 16 amino acids. Germline loops: CDR1 ENHRY, CDR2 SYGVKD. With 5 bases removed from V and 0 bases from J, the gap between germline ends came to 15 bases.

This rearrangement joins TRBV15 to TRBJ2-7; D is perhaps TRBD2 (7 bases). This CDR3 contains 14 residues. Trimming left V 5 bases short and J 1 base short, with 12 bases between. Germline V gene sequence: CDR1 LNHNV, CDR2 YYDKDF (reference sequence). For the CDR3, the DNA is TGTGCCACCAGCCGGGGAGGGACATCCTACGAGCAGTACTTC. This codes for CATSRGGTSYEQYF. Supplemented by reference TRBV15 and TRBJ2-7, the full variable domain reads DAMVIQNPRYQVTQFGKPVTLSCSQTLNHNVMYWYQQKSSQAPKLLFHYYDKDFNNEADTPDNFQSRRPNTSFCFLDIRSPGLGDTAMYLCATSRGGTSYEQYFGPGTRLTVT.

This chain connects TRBV2 to TRBJ2-7; TRBD2 aligns across 12 bases. The CDR3 contains 17 residues. CDR1 is SNHLY and CDR2 is FYNNEI in the germline V gene. V lost 1 base to trimming and J lost 3 bases; unmatched junction nucleotides: 7. The CDR3 nucleotides read TGTGCCAGCAGTGAAGGTCTAGCGGGAGGGCTGGTCTACGAGCAGTACTTC. Its translation: CASSEGLAGGLVYEQYF.

J is TRBJ2-2 and V is TRBV2; perhaps TRBD2 as D (5 bases). CDR1 and CDR2 from the germline V gene are SNHLY and FYNNEI. The CDR3 has 14 amino acids. V lost 6 bases, J lost 1 base, and 9 bases lay in between. CDR3 loop: CASRGLMNTGELFF. CDR3 coding DNA: TGTGCCAGCAGAGGACTGATGAACACCGGGGAGCTGTTTTTT.

This clone is a singleton in its sample. CDR3 in amino acids: CASSLSYRASDTQYF. The CDR3 nucleotides read TGTGCCAGCAGCTTATCGTACAGGGCTTCCGATACGCAGTATTTT. This rearrangement joins TRBV7-2 to TRBJ2-3; D is possibly TRBD1 (6 bases). There are 15 residues in the CDR3. V dropped 2 bases and J dropped 6 bases, with 15 bases sitting between them. The V gene's germline CDR1 is SGHTA and CDR2 FQGNSA.

This chain links TRBV28 with TRBJ1-1; 7 bases are shared with TRBD1. Per the germline V gene, CDR1 is MDHEN and CDR2 is SYDVKM. This CDR3 comprises 14 residues. V dropped 6 bases and J dropped 4; count of bases not matched to a gene: 8. CDR3 amino acids: CASRIPGTATEAFF. In DNA, the CDR3 is TGTGCCAGCAGGATTCCCGGGACAGCCACTGAAGCTTTCTTT.

V usage is TRBV20-1 and J usage is TRBJ1-2, with 7 bases aligning to TRBD1. The CDR3 consists of 12 residues. The V segment lost 3 bases and the J segment 4 bases; nucleotides outside the gene matches: 2. Germline V lookup: CDR1 DFQATT, CDR2 SNEGSKA (reference sequence). The CDR3 sequence: CSASRDSYGYTF. The CDR3, as DNA: TGCAGTGCTAGTCGGGACAGCTATGGCTACACCTTC.

The genes are TRBV13 and TRBJ2-3; 12 positions match TRBD2. The V segment lost 1 base and the J segment 2 bases; nucleotides outside the gene matches: 4. The CDR3 is 17 residues long. Looked up from germline, CDR1 is PRHDT and CDR2 is FYEKMQ (reference sequence). The CDR3 loop reads CASSLVGLAGNTDTQYF. Here the CDR3 DNA reads TGTGCCAGCAGCTTAGTGGGACTAGCGGGCAACACAGATACGCAGTATTTT.

The chain joins TRBV5-1 to TRBJ2-3; 10 nucleotides line up with TRBD2. Germline V CDR1 and CDR2: SGHRS, YFSETQ. J lost 2 bases, V lost 5 bases, and 5 bases had no gene match. The CDR3 is 15 amino acids. The CDR3 sequence is CASRIAGGHTDTQYF. The CDR3 DNA sequence: TGCGCCAGCAGGATAGCGGGGGGCCACACAGATACGCAGTATTTT.

This clone was seen only once. This chain connects TRBV3-1 (or the pseudogene TRBV3-2) to TRBJ1-2, with 7 bases identical to TRBD1. The CDR3 is 16 amino acids. Germline assignment: CDR1 LGHDT and CDR2 YNNKEL (reference sequence). Unmatched junction bases numbered 5, after V lost 1 base and J lost 0 bases. The CDR3 bases are TGTGCCAGCAGCCAAGCTGAGGGGGCGCCTAACTATGGCTACACCTTC. It specifies CASSQAEGAPNYGYTF.

The V call is TRBV5-4, the J call TRBJ2-7, with TRBD1 matching 11 bases. In germline, CDR1 is SGHNT, CDR2 YYREEE (reference sequence). With 9 bases clipped from V and 5 bases from J, the junction kept 4 bases outside the gene matches. The CDR3 is 12 amino acids. CDR3 coding DNA: TGTGCCACCCGGGACAGGGGGAACGAGCAGTACTTC. Protein: CATRDRGNEQYF. The variable domain in full, completed from reference TRBV5-4 and TRBJ2-7, reads ETGVTQSPTHLIKTRGQQVTLRCSSQSGHNTVSWYQQALGQGPQFIFQYYREEENGRGNFPPRFSGLQFPNYSSELNVNALELDDSALYLCATRDRGNEQYFGPGTRLTVT.

The chain uses TRBV24-1 and TRBJ2-1; TRBD2 is a possible D gene (5 bases). This CDR3 has 14 residues. CDR1 and CDR2 (germline): KGHDR, SFDVKD. V lost 3 bases and J lost 5, with 10 bases in between. The CDR3 nucleotides read TGTGCCACCAGTGATCCCCCGGGGAACAATGAGCAGTTCTTC. This sequence encodes CATSDPPGNNEQFF.

The chain is built from TRBV10-3 and TRBJ1-2, with D tentatively TRBD1 (5 bases). This CDR3 region has 15 residues. In germline, CDR1 is ENHRY, CDR2 SYGVKD. Trimming removed 0 bases from V and 2 bases from J, with 10 bases in between. CDR3 bases: TGTGCCATCAGTGAGTCCGCAGGGCTGAACTATGGCTACACCTTC. Its translation: CAISESAGLNYGYTF.

This rearrangement joins TRBV3-1 (or the pseudogene TRBV3-2) to TRBJ2-7; D is unresolved. The V gene's germline CDR1 is LGHDT and CDR2 YNNKEL (reference sequence). The CDR3 covers 13 residues. V was clipped by 6 bases and J by 0 bases, with 9 bases between them. The CDR3 sequence is CASSRAVSYEQYF. The CDR3 DNA sequence: TGTGCCAGCAGTCGCGCCGTCTCCTACGAGCAGTACTTC.

The chain has TRBV27 and TRBJ2-7, with a weak D call TRBD2 (6 bases). Trimming removed 3 bases from V and 12 bases from J, with 15 bases in between. Per the germline V gene, CDR1 is MNHEY and CDR2 is SMNVEV (reference sequence). This CDR3 comprises 12 residues. CDR3 nucleotides: TGTGCCAGCAGTTTGCGGGGAGGCCAGGCGTACTTC. It is translated as CASSLRGGQAYF.